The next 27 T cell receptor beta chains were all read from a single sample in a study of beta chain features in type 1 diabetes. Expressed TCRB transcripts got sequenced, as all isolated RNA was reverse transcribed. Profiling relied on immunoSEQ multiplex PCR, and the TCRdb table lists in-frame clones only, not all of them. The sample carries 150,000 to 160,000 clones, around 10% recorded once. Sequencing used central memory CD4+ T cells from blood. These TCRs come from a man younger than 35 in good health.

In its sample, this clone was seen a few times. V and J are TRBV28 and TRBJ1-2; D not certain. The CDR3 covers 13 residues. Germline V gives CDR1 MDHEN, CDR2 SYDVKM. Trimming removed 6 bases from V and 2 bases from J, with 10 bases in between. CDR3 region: CASRLGPNYGYTF. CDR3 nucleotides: TGTGCCAGCAGGCTGGGCCCCAACTATGGCTACACCTTC.

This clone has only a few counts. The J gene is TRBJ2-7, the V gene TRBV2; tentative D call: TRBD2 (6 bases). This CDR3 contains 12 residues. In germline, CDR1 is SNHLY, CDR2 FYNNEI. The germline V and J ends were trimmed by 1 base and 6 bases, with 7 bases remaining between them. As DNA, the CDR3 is TGTGCCAGCAGTGAAGGGGGAGGCGAGCAGTACTTC. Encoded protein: CASSEGGGEQYF. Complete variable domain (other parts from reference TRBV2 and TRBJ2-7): EPEVTQTPSHQVTQMGQEVILRCVPISNHLYFYWYRQILGQKVEFLVSFYNNEISEKSEIFDDQFSVERPDGSNFTLKIRSTKLEDSAMYFCASSEGGGEQYFGPGTRLTVT.

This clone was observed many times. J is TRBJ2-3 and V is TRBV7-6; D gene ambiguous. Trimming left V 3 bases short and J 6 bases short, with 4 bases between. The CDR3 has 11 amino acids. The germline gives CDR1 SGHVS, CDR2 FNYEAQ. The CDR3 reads CASSLSDTQYF. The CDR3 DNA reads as TGTGCCAGCAGCTTGTCCGATACGCAGTATTTT.

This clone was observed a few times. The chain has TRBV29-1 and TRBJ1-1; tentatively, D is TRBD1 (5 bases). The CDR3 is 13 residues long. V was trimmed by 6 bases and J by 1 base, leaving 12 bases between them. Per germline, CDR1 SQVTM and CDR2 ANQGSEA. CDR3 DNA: TGCAGCGTAGTTGCCGGGGCGAACACTGAAGCTTTCTTT. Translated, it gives CSVVAGANTEAFF.

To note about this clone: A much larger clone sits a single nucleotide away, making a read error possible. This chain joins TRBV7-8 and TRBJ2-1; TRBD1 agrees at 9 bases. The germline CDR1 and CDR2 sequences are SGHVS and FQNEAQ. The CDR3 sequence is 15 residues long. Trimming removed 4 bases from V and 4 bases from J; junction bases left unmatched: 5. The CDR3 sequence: CASSSDRGGYNEQFF. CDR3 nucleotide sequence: TGTGCCAGCAGCTCTGACAGGGGGGGGTACAATGAGCAGTTCTTC.

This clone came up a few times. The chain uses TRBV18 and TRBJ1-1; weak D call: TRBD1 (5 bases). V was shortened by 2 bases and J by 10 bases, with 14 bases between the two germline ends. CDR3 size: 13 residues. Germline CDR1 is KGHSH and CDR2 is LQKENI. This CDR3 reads CASSPGGKGVAFF. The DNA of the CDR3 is TGTGCCAGCTCACCAGGGGGTAAGGGTGTAGCTTTCTTT.

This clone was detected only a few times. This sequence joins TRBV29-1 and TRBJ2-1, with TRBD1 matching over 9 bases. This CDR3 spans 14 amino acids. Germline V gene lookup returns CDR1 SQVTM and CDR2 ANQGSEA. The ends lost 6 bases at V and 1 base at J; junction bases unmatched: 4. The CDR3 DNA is TGCAGCGTCAATGACAGGGGGTCCTACAATGAGCAGTTCTTC. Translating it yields CSVNDRGSYNEQFF.

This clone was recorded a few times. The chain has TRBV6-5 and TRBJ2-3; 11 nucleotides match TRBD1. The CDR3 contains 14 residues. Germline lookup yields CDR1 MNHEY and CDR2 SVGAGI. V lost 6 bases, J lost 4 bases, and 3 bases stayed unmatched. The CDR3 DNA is TGTGCCAGCAGCGGGACAGGGGGAGCAGATACGCAGTATTTT. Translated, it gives CASSGTGGADTQYF.

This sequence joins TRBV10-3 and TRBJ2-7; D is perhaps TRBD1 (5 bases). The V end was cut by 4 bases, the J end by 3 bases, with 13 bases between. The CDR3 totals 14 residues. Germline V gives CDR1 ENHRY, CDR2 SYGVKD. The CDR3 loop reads CAISATDSSYEQYF. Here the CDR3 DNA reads TGTGCCATCAGTGCGACTGACAGTAGCTACGAGCAGTACTTC.

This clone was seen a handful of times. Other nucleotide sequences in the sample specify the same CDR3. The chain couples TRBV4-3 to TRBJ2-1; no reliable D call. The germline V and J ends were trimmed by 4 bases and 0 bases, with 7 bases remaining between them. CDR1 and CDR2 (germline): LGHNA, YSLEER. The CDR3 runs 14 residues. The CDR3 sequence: CASSRTGSYNEQFF. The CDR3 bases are TGCGCCAGCAGCCGAACGGGCTCCTACAATGAGCAGTTCTTC.

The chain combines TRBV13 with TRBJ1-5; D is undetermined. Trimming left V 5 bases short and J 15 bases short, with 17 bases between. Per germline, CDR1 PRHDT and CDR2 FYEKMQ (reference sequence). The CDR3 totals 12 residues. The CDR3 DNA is TGTGCCAGCAGCCCAGGCGGACCCAAGCGGCATTTT. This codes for CASSPGGPKRHF.

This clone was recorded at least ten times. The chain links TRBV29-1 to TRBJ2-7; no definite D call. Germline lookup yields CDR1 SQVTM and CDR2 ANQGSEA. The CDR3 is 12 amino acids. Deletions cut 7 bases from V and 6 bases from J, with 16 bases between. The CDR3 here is CSGSDGFREQYF. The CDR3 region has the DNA TGCAGCGGGTCGGACGGATTCCGCGAGCAGTACTTC.

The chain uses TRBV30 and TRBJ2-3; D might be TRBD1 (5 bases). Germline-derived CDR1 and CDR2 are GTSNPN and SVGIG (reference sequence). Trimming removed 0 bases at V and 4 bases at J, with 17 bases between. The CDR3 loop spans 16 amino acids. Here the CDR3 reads CAWSVQAQGAADTQYF. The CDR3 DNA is TGTGCCTGGAGTGTACAGGCTCAGGGCGCCGCAGATACGCAGTATTTT.

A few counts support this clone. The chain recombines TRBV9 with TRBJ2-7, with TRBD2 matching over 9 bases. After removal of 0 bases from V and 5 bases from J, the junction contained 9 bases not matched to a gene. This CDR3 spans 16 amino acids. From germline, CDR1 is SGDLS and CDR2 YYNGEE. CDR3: CASSVEGLANRDEQYF. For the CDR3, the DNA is TGTGCCAGCAGCGTAGAGGGACTAGCTAATCGGGACGAGCAGTACTTC. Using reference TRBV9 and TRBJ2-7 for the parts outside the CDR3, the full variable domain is DSGVTQTPKHLITATGQRVTLRCSPRSGDLSVYWYQQSLDQGLQFLIQYYNGEERAKGNILERFSAQQFPDLHSELNLSSLELGDSALYFCASSVEGLANRDEQYFGPGTRLTVT.

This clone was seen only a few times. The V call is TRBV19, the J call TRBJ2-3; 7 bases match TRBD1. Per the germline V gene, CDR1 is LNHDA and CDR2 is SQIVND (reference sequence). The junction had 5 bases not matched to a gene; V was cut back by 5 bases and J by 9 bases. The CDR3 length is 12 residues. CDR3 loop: CASSSTGWTQYF. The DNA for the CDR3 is TGTGCCAGTAGTTCGACAGGGTGGACGCAGTATTTT.

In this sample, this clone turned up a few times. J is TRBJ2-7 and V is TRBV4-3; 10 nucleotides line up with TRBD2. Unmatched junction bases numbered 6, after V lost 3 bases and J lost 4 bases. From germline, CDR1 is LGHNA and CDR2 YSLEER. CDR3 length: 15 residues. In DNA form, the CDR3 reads TGCGCCAGCAGCCACACCGGGACTAGCGATTACGAGCAGTACTTC. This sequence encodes CASSHTGTSDYEQYF.

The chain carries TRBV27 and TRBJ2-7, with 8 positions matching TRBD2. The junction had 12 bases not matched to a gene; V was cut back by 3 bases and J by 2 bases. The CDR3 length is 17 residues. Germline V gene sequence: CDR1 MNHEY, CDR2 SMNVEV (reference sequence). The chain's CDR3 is CASSFRPGGTHPYEQYF. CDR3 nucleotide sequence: TGTGCCAGCAGTTTCCGCCCGGGGGGGACTCACCCCTACGAGCAGTACTTC.

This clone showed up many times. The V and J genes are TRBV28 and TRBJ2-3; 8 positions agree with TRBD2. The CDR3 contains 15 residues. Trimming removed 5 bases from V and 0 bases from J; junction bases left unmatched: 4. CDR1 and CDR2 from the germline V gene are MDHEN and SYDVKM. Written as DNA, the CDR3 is TGTGCCAGCAGTCCTAGCGGGCTCAGCACAGATACGCAGTATTTT. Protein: CASSPSGLSTDTQYF.

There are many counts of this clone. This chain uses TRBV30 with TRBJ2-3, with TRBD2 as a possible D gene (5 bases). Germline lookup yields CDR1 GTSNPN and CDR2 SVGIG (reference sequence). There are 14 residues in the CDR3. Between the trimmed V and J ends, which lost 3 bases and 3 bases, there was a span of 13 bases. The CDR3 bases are TGTGCCTGGAGAAAACGGGGTAGAACAGATACGCAGTATTTT. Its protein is CAWRKRGRTDTQYF.

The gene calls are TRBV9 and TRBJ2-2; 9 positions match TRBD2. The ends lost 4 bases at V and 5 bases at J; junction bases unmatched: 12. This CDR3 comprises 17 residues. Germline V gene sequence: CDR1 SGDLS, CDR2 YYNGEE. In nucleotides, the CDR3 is TGTGCCAGCAGCCCAGCGGCTGCGGGAGGGGGGACCGGGGAGCTGTTTTTT. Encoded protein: CASSPAAAGGGTGELFF.

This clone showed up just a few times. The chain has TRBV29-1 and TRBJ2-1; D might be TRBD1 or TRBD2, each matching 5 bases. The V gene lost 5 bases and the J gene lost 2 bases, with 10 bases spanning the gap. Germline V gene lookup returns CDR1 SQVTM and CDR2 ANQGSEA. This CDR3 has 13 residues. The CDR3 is CSVNGAAYNEQFF. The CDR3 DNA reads TGCAGCGTTAACGGGGCAGCCTACAATGAGCAGTTCTTC.

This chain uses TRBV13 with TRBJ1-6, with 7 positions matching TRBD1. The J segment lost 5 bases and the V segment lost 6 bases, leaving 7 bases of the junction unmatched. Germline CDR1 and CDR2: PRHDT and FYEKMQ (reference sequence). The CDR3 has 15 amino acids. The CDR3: CASSYRDRDNSPLHF. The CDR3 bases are TGTGCCAGCAGTTACCGGGACAGAGATAATTCACCCCTCCACTTT. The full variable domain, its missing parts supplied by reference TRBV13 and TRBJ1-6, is AAGVIQSPRHLIKEKRETATLKCYPIPRHDTVYWYQQGPGQDPQFLISFYEKMQSDKGSIPDRFSAQQFSDYHSELNMSSLELGDSALYFCASSYRDRDNSPLHFGNGTRLTVT.

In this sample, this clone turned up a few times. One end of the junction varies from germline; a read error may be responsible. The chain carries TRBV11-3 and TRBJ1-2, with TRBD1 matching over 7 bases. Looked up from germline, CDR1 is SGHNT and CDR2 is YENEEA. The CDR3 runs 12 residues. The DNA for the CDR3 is TGTGCCAGCAGCTTAAATTCTGGGACAGAATATTTC. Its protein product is CASSLNSGTEYF.

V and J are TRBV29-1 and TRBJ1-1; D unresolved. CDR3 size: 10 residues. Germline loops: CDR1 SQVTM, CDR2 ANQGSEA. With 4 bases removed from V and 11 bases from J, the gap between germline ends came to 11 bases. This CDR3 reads CSVVGIDAFF. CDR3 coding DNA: TGCAGCGTTGTCGGAATCGATGCTTTCTTT.

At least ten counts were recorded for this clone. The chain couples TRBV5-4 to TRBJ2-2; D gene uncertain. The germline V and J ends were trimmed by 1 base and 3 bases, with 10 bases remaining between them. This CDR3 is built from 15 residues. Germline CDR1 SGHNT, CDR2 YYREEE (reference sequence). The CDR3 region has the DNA TGTGCCAGCAGCTTGAAGGGATCTTACACCGGGGAGCTGTTTTTT. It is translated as CASSLKGSYTGELFF. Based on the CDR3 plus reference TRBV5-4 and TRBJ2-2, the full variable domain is ETGVTQSPTHLIKTRGQQVTLRCSSQSGHNTVSWYQQALGQGPQFIFQYYREEENGRGNFPPRFSGLQFPNYSSELNVNALELDDSALYLCASSLKGSYTGELFFGEGSRLTVL.

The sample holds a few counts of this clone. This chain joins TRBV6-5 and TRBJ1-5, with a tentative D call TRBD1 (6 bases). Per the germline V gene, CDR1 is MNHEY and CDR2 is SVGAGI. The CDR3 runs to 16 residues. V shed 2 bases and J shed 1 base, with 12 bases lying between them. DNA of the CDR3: TGTGCCAGCAGTTACCGGTGGGGGCCCAGCAATCAGCCCCAGCATTTT. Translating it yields CASSYRWGPSNQPQHF.

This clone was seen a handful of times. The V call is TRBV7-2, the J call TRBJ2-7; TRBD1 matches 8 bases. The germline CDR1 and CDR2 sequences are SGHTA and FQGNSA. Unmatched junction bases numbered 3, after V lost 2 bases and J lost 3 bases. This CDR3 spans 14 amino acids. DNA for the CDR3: TGTGCCAGCAGCTTAACAGGGGGAGGCTACGAGCAGTACTTC. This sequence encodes CASSLTGGGYEQYF.